The sequence of this T cell receptor beta chain was determined in a study of T-cell memory formation after mild COVID-19. Constant-segment primers served in 5'RACE that generated TCR alpha and TCR beta cDNA libraries bearing sample barcodes and UMIs. Each CDR3 protein is one row after TCRdb ran MiXCR on the 5' RACE reads. Of under 250,000 distinct CDR3 sequences in the sample, 25% to 35% were seen once. Concerning this clonotype itself: What it binds is unknown.

Findings and caveats of the study: Cross-reactive memory apparently joined, as some responding clones appeared in pre-infection memory.

The CDR3 runs 15 residues. Germline V CDR1 and CDR2: SGHAT, FQNNGV. J gave up 4 bases and V 1 base, and 4 bases lay outside the gene matches. The receptor was derived from an adult woman who had mild COVID-19 (a few samples of this study predate the infection). Cell type and time point are not known. Sequencing was carried out using PBMCs or a T cell subset sorted from them (not recorded which). The chain carries TRBV11-2 and TRBJ2-5, with TRBD2 matching 9 bases. The CDR3 spells CASSLGSGRSETQYF. Here the CDR3 DNA reads TGTGCCAGCAGCTTAGGGAGCGGGAGGTCAGAGACCCAGTACTTC.